This T cell receptor (beta chain) came from a study of blood T cell repertoires in COVID-19. Study information: Samples taken during acute and convalescent COVID-19 were collected in the United States, Italy and Spain. T cells, B-cell-depleted T cells, or PBMCs supplied cDNA or gDNA.

CDR1 KGHDR and CDR2 SFDVKD come from the germline V gene. Trimming took 3 bases from V and 4 from J; bases not matched to a gene: 8. The CDR3 spans 16 residues. In the authors' workflow: Estimation of nucleated cell counts was performed using reference gene primer amplification. The assay was immunoSEQ multiplex PCR, and TCRdb's table has in-frame clones only and misses some. The V and J calls and the clone size are those of that table, but D and trimming were determined from the DNA. The sample has roughly 200,000 clones; around nine tenths are singletons. V gene TRBV24-1 combines with J gene TRBJ2-5; 9 nucleotides agree with TRBD2. The source of this sequence is a man aged 50 to 59 with COVID-19, enrolled during active disease. Source material: peripheral blood. DNA of the CDR3: TGTGCCACCAGTGATCCCCTAGCGGGGCTATTAGAGACCCAGTACTTC. It codes for CATSDPLAGLLETQYF.